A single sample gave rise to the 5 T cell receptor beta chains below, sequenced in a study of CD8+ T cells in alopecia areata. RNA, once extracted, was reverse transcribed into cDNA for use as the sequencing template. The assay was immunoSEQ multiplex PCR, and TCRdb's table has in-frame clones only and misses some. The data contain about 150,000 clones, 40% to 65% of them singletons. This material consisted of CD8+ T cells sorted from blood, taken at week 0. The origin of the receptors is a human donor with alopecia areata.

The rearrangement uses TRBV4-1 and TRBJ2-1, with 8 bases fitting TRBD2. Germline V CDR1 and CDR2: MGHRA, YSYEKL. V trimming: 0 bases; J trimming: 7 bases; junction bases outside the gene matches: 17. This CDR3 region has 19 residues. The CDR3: CASSQDNAPRGGTPNEQFF. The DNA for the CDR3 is TGCGCCAGCAGCCAAGATAACGCCCCCCGGGGGGGTACCCCTAATGAGCAGTTCTTC.

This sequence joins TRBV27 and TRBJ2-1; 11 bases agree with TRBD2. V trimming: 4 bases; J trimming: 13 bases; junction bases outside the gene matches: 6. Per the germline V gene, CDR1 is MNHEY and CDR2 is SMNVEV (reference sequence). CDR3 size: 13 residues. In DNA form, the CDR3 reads TGTGCCAGCAGTTATTCTAGCGGGGGGAACCAGTTCTTC. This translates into CASSYSSGGNQFF.

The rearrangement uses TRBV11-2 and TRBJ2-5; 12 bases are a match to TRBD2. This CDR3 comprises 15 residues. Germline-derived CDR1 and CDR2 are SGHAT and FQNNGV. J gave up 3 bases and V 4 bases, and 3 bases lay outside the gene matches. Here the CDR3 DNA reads TGTGCCAGCAGCTCGACTAGCGGGGGTGAAGAGACCCAGTACTTC. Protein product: CASSSTSGGEETQYF. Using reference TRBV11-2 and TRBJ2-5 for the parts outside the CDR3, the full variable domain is EAGVAQSPRYKIIEKRQSVAFWCNPISGHATLYWYQQILGQGPKLLIQFQNNGVVDDSQLPKDRFSAERLKGVDSTLKIQPAKLEDSAVYLCASSSTSGGEETQYFGPGTRLLVL.

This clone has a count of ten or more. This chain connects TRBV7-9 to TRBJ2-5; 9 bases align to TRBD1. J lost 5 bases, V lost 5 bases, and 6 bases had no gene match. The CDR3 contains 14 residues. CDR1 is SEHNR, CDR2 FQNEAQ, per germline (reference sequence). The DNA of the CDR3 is TGTGCCAGCAGCGAAACAGGGGGCGGCGAGACCCAGTACTTC. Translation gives CASSETGGGETQYF.

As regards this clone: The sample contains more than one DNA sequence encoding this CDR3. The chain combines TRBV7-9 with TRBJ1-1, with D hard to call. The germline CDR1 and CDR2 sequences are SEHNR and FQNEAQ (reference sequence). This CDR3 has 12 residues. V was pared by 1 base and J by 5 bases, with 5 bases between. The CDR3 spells CASSLVSTEAFF. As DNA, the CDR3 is TGTGCCAGCAGCTTAGTCTCAACTGAAGCTTTCTTT.